A selection of T cell receptor beta chains follows, all from one sample in a study of blood T cell repertoires in COVID-19. Produced via immunoSEQ multiplex PCR; TCRdb's table is partial and in-frame only. This table holds approximately 240,000 clones, approximately 83% found once. Sequenced: peripheral blood. The origin of the receptors is a woman in her 30s with COVID-19, enrolled during active disease. Both conserved end residues are part of each CDR3. D genes are given only for firm matches. Rows may omit the clone size; those that give it use once, few, many or a size class.

D	size	V	J	DNA	CDR3
.	.	TRBV5-1	TRBJ2-7	TGCGCCAGCAGCTTGACAGGCCCCGAGCAGTACTTC	CASSLTGPEQYF
TRBD2	.	TRBV5-6	TRBJ2-3	TGTGCCAGCAGCCCCCAGTTGGGGGGGGGCACAGATACGCAGTATTTT	CASSPQLGGGTDTQYF
TRBD2	.	TRBV5-1	TRBJ2-2	TGCGCCAGCAGCTTGGCGGGTAGCGGGGCCAAAAACACCGGGGAGCTGTTTTTT	CASSLAGSGAKNTGELFF
TRBD2	once	TRBV5-4	TRBJ2-6	TGTGCCAGCAGCCTGACTAGCGGCCCCTCTGGGGCCAACGTCCTGACTTTC	CASSLTSGPSGANVLTF
TRBD2	.	TRBV4-2	TRBJ2-3	TGTGCCAGCAGCCCGGGGACTAGCGGGGGCACAGATACGCAGTATTTT	CASSPGTSGGTDTQYF
.	once	TRBV7-2	TRBJ1-5	TGTGCCAGCAGCTTTTTAGTAAATCAGCCCCAGCATTTT	CASSFLVNQPQHF
.	.	TRBV6-5	TRBJ1-5	TGTGCCAGTCAGGCTGTAAGCAATCAGCCCCAGCATTTT	CASQAVSNQPQHF
.	.	TRBV21-1	TRBJ1-2	TGTGCCAGCAGCAAATGGGGTGAGAAACACAGGGGAAACTATGGCTACACCTTC	CASSKWGEKHRGNYGYTF
.	.	TRBV28	TRBJ2-7	TGTGCCAGCATTTCCGGACAGAGCTCCTACGAGCAGTACTTC	CASISGQSSYEQYF
TRBD2	.	TRBV9	TRBJ2-7	TGTGCCAGCAGCCTGACTAGCGGATCCTACGAGCAGTACTTC	CASSLTSGSYEQYF
TRBD1	few	TRBV10-3	TRBJ1-6	TGTGCCAGCTCTAGGGACAGATTTAATTCACCCCTCCACTTT	CASSRDRFNSPLHF
.	.	TRBV21-1	TRBJ1-4	TGTGCCAGCAGCAAAGACGGGAGGTCTAATGAAAAACTGTTTTTT	CASSKDGRSNEKLFF
.	.	TRBV5-6	TRBJ1-2	TGTGCCAGCAGCTTGTGGCAGGGGGGCTACACCTTC	CASSLWQGGYTF
TRBD1	.	TRBV13	TRBJ2-3	TGTGCCAGCAGCTTTGAGGGGGCCGGAGATACGCAGTATTTT	CASSFEGAGDTQYF
.	.	TRBV4-3	TRBJ2-7	TGCGCCAGCAGCCAAGATCGTGGCAGCTCCTACGAGCAGTACTTC	CASSQDRGSSYEQYF
TRBD2	.	TRBV5-1	TRBJ2-2	TGCGCCAGCAGCTCTCGGACTAGCGGGCACACCGGGGAGCTGTTTTTT	CASSSRTSGHTGELFF